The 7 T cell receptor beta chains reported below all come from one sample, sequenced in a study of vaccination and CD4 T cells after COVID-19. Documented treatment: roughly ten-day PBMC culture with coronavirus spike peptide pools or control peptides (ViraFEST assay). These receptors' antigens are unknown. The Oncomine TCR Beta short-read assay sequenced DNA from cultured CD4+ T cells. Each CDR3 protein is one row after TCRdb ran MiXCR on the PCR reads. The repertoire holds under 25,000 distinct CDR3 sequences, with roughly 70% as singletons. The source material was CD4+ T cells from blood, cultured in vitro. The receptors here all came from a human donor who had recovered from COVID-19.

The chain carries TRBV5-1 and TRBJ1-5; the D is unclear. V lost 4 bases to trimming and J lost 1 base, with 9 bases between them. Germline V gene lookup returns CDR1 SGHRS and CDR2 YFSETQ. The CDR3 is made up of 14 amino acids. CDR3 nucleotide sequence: TGCGCCAGCAGCACCGGGCAGAGCAATCAGCCCCAGCATTTT. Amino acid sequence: CASSTGQSNQPQHF.

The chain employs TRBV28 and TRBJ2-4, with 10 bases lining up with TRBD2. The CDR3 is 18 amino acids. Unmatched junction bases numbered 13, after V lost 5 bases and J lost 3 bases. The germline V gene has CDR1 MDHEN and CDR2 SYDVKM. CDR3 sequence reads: CASSPPPPGLANKNIQYF. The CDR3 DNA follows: TGTGCCAGCAGTCCGCCCCCTCCGGGACTAGCGAACAAAAACATTCAGTACTTC.

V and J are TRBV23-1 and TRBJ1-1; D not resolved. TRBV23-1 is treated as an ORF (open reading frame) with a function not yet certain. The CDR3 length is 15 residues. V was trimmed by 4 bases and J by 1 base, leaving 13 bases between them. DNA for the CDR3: TGCGCCAGCAGTCGACCAGAGACGGCGAACACTGAAGCTTTCTTT. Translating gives CASSRPETANTEAFF.

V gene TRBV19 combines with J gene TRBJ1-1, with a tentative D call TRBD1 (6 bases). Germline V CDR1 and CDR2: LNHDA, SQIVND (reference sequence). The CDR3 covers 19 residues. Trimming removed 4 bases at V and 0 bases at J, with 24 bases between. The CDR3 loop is CASSKGAGRGGTMNTEAFF. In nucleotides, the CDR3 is TGTGCCAGTAGTAAGGGCGCAGGGAGAGGGGGTACTATGAACACTGAAGCTTTCTTT.

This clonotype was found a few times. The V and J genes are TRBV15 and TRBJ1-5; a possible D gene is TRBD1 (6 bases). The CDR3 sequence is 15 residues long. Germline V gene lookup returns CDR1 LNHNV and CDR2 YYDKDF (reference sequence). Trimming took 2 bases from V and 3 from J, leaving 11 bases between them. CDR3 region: CATSRWGQINQPQHF. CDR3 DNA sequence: TGTGCCACCAGCAGATGGGGGCAGATCAATCAGCCCCAGCATTTT.

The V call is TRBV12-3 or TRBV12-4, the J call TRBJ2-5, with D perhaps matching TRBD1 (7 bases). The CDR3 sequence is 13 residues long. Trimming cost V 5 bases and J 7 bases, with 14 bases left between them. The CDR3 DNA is TGTGCCAGCAGTGCCAGACAGGGAGGGACCCAGTACTTC. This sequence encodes CASSARQGGTQYF.

This CDR3 is CASSSSDRRQPQHF. In nucleotides, the CDR3 is TGTGCCAGCAGCTCCTCGGACAGGAGACAGCCCCAGCATTTT. The chain is built from TRBV11-2 and TRBJ1-5; 7 bases map to TRBD1. The V gene's germline CDR1 is SGHAT and CDR2 FQNNGV. V shed 4 bases, J shed 7 bases, and the junction held 7 bases outside the gene matches. There are 14 residues in the CDR3.